Listed below are T cell receptor beta chains from one sample, sequenced in a study of graft-versus-host responses after intestinal transplantation. These receptors are not linked to any known antigen. Profiled with immunoSEQ multiplex PCR; TCRdb holds only in-frame clones, not every one. Of more than 85,000 clones listed, less than 95% were seen once; the top ten hold over 0.06%. The starting material was unstimulated CD8+ T cells sorted from spleen or lymph node cells, obtained before transplant. The receptors were sampled from a human donor who was the organ donor for an intestinal transplant. The CDR3 runs from the conserved cysteine through the conserved F or W. Each record gives: CDR3 DNA, CDR3 protein, V gene, J gene, clone size, D gene. A D gene is named only where the DNA matches it firmly. Some rows have no size entry. The others give once, few or many, or a class for an expanded clone.

TGTGCCAGCGTATACCGGGACAGACCCTACAATGAGCAGTTCTTC,CASVYRDRPYNEQFF,TRBV7-2,TRBJ2-1,once,TRBD1
TGTGCCACCAGCAGAGATCTACTAGCGGGCGACACCGGGGAGCTGTTTTTT,CATSRDLLAGDTGELFF,TRBV15,TRBJ2-2,.,TRBD2
TGTGCCAGCAGCCGAGCCCGGACAGGCTGGGCACCCCTCCACTTT,CASSRARTGWAPLHF,TRBV7-2,TRBJ1-6,.,TRBD1
TGTGCCAGCAGCTTCGGGGTGGTAGCGGGGGCCCCTGAGCAGTTCTTC,CASSFGVVAGAPEQFF,TRBV5-4,TRBJ2-1,.,TRBD2
TGTGCCAGCAGTCCTGGACAGGGGCCTAACTATGGCTACACCTTC,CASSPGQGPNYGYTF,TRBV28,TRBJ1-2,.,TRBD1
TGTGCCAGCAGGACAGTCGCAGATACGCAGTATTTT,CASRTVADTQYF,TRBV27,TRBJ2-3,.,.
TGTGCCAGCAGCTTGCCACAAGGCCCGGGTCCTTACTCTGGAAACACCATATATTTT,CASSLPQGPGPYSGNTIYF,TRBV5-5,TRBJ1-3,once,.
TGTGCCAGCAGTGGAGCAGGGGTTCGCACTGAAGCTTTCTTT,CASSGAGVRTEAFF,TRBV25-1,TRBJ1-1,.,.
TGTGCCAGCCAAAAGGAGGGCTACGAGCAGTACTTC,CASQKEGYEQYF,TRBV7-9,TRBJ2-7,once,.
TGTGCCACCAAAAGGGACAGGGATTATGAAAAACTGTTTTTT,CATKRDRDYEKLFF,TRBV6-5,TRBJ1-4,.,TRBD1
TGCGCCAGCAGTGAGCTAGCGGGAGGGCCCAATGAGCAGTTCTTC,CASSELAGGPNEQFF,TRBV10-1,TRBJ2-1,.,TRBD2
TGTGCCAGCAGCTTGGCCACCTTTTCTGGGACACAGTATAGCTATGGCTACACCTTC,CASSLATFSGTQYSYGYTF,TRBV5-6,TRBJ1-2,once,.
TGCGCCAGCAGCTTAGATCTTTTCTCTGGCGGGGGGGCGTACGAGCAGTACTTC,CASSLDLFSGGGAYEQYF,TRBV5-1,TRBJ2-7,.,TRBD2
TGTGCCAGCAGTTCACAGGGGGGCGACACTGAAGCTTTCTTT,CASSSQGGDTEAFF,TRBV28,TRBJ1-1,.,TRBD1
TGTGCCAAGCGGGGCAGGGGGCTCGAAGAGACCCAGTACTTC,CAKRGRGLEETQYF,TRBV6-8,TRBJ2-5,.,.
TGTGCCAGCAGCTTTCGGACAGGGGCGGACGAGCAGTACTTC,CASSFRTGADEQYF,TRBV5-5,TRBJ2-7,.,TRBD1